The 20 T cell receptor beta chains reported below all come from one sample, sequenced in a study of CD8+CD57+ T cells in acquired aplastic anemia. CD8+CD57+ cell expansion had been shown by flow cytometry in patients chosen for sequencing. The use of genomic DNA as template underpinned the TCR beta VDJ and CDR3 profiling. Each CDR3 protein gets one entry after TCRdb re-called the reads with MiXCR. The repertoire holds 250,000 or so distinct CDR3 sequences, around half seen once, with approximately 7.8% in the top ten. Sequencing was performed on sorted CD4+, CD8+, or CD8+CD57+ T cells (not recorded which) from PBMCs. These receptors originate from a human donor with aplastic anemia.

This clonotype has at least ten counts. The J gene is TRBJ1-4, the V gene TRBV2; D unresolved. Germline V gives CDR1 SNHLY, CDR2 FYNNEI. The CDR3 loop spans 15 amino acids. V was pared by 2 bases and J by 0 bases, with 7 bases between. The chain's CDR3 is CASSETSSTNEKLFF. The CDR3 DNA reads as TGTGCCAGCAGTGAAACGAGCTCAACTAATGAAAAACTGTTTTTT.

This rearrangement joins TRBV6-4 to TRBJ2-7, with 13 bases lining up with TRBD2. The CDR3 sequence is 17 residues long. CDR1 is MRHNA and CDR2 is SNTAGT in the germline V gene. With V trimmed by 8 bases and J by 0 bases, 10 bases remained unmatched. CDR3 residues: CASRPSWTSGGSYEQYF. CDR3 bases: TGTGCCAGCCGCCCCTCCTGGACTAGCGGGGGCTCCTACGAGCAGTACTTC.

The gene calls are TRBV6-2 or TRBV6-3 and TRBJ1-2; 7 bases are shared with TRBD1. The CDR3 sequence is 13 residues long. Looked up from germline, CDR1 is MNHEY and CDR2 is SVGEGT. V shed 1 base, J shed 8 bases, and the junction held 4 bases outside the gene matches. The CDR3 DNA reads as TGTGCCAGCAGTTACTTGACAGGGAGCGGCTACACCTTC. Its protein is CASSYLTGSGYTF.

This rearrangement joins TRBV5-4 to TRBJ1-6, with D maybe TRBD1 (5 bases). Trimming cost V 1 base and J 10 bases, with 12 bases left between them. CDR3 length: 14 residues. Per the germline V gene, CDR1 is SGHNT and CDR2 is YYREEE (reference sequence). The CDR3 nucleotides are TGTGCCAGCAGCTTGTGGGGCGCTGACTCACCCCTCCACTTT. The encoded protein is CASSLWGADSPLHF.

This clonotype occurred many times. The chain has TRBV4-3 and TRBJ2-7; 8 nucleotides line up with TRBD1. The CDR3 length is 14 residues. Unmatched junction bases numbered 4, after V lost 3 bases and J lost 3 bases. Germline CDR1 reads LGHNA; CDR2 reads YSLEER. The CDR3 here is CASSQETGVYEQYF. Here the CDR3 DNA reads TGCGCCAGCAGCCAGGAGACAGGGGTCTACGAGCAGTACTTC.

On this clonotype: This sequence may be a read error, since a much larger clone differs from it by one base. The rearrangement joins TRBV7-9 to TRBJ2-1; 8 positions match TRBD2. The germline CDR1 and CDR2 sequences are SEHNR and FQNEAQ (reference sequence). The CDR3 spans 13 residues. This CDR3 is CASSHSSGNEQFF. DNA for the CDR3: TGCGCCAGCAGCCACTCTAGCGGGAATGAGCAGTTCTTC.

This clonotype appeared many times. V and J are TRBV27 and TRBJ1-2, with 7 bases lining up with TRBD1. Germline assignment: CDR1 MNHEY and CDR2 SMNVEV (reference sequence). The CDR3 has 13 residues. With 4 bases clipped from V and 6 bases from J, the junction kept 5 bases outside the gene matches. Here the CDR3 DNA reads TGTGCCAGCAGTTCGACAGGGTCCCATGGCTACACCTTC. Its protein is CASSSTGSHGYTF.

There are many counts of this clonotype. V is TRBV7-9 and J is TRBJ2-7, with 7 bases identical to TRBD2. CDR3 length equals 14 residues. CDR1 SEHNR and CDR2 FQNEAQ come from the germline V gene (reference sequence). The V segment lost 6 bases and the J segment 2 bases; nucleotides outside the gene matches: 7. The DNA of the CDR3 is TGTGCCAGCAGTCTGCGGGAGAGACCCTACGAGCAGTACTTC. Its translation: CASSLRERPYEQYF.

V and J are TRBV2 and TRBJ2-1, with D possibly being TRBD1 or TRBD2 (5 bases each). V lost 6 bases and J 1 base, leaving 28 bases between the germline ends. Germline lookup yields CDR1 SNHLY and CDR2 FYNNEI. This CDR3 is 20 amino acids long. The CDR3 region has the DNA TGTGCCAGCAGCCAATATTTCGGGCCCGGGGACCCTAGGTCCTACAATGAGCAGTTCTTC. As protein: CASSQYFGPGDPRSYNEQFF.

A word on this clonotype: A much larger clone sits a single nucleotide away, making a read error possible. Without the conserved terminal phenylalanine or tryptophan, this CDR3 likely stems from a read error. The chain carries TRBV12-3 or TRBV12-4 and TRBJ1-1; TRBD1 is a possible D gene (5 bases). The CDR3 consists of 13 residues. The V end lost 6 bases, the J end lost 5 bases, and 13 bases lay between the germline ends. CDR3 nucleotide sequence: TGTGCCAGCAGAGCGGGACCGGAGACTGAAGCTTTCTCT. Translating gives CASRAGPETEAFS.

The chain uses TRBV6-2 or TRBV6-3 and TRBJ2-2; 7 positions agree with TRBD1. With V trimmed by 1 base and J by 1 base, 6 bases remained unmatched. The CDR3 runs to 17 residues. CDR1 is MNHEY and CDR2 is SVGEGT in the germline V gene. The CDR3 sequence: CASSYLMTGLNTGELFF. The CDR3 bases are TGTGCCAGCAGTTACTTGATGACAGGGTTGAACACCGGGGAGCTGTTTTTT.

The J gene is TRBJ1-2, the V gene TRBV7-3; TRBD1 agrees at 7 bases. CDR1 and CDR2 (germline): SGHTA, FQGTGA. This CDR3 is 14 amino acids long. V lost 2 bases, J lost 4 bases, and 4 bases stayed unmatched. DNA for the CDR3: TGTGCCAGCAGCTTACCGGGACAGACCTATGGCTACACCTTC. Translation: CASSLPGQTYGYTF.

This clonotype was counted ten times or more. V is TRBV5-1 and J is TRBJ2-1; D remains unclear. Germline CDR1 is SGHRS and CDR2 is YFSETQ. V dropped 8 bases and J dropped 4 bases, with 16 bases sitting between them. The CDR3 length is 14 residues. The CDR3 region is CASTGESLYNEQFF. In DNA form, the CDR3 reads TGCGCCAGTACCGGAGAATCCCTATACAATGAGCAGTTCTTC.

This clonotype showed up many times. The chain carries TRBV20-1 and TRBJ2-1, with TRBD2 matching over 7 bases. The CDR3 has 15 amino acids. Germline V gene data show CDR1 as DFQATT and CDR2 as SNEGSKA (reference sequence). The V segment lost 3 bases and the J segment 0 bases; nucleotides outside the gene matches: 5. CDR3 in DNA: TGCAGTGCTAGGTCTAGGGAGGGCTCCTACAATGAGCAGTTCTTC. This translates into CSARSREGSYNEQFF.

The chain uses TRBV29-1 and TRBJ2-7; 8 bases line up with TRBD2. The germline gives CDR1 SQVTM, CDR2 ANQGSEA. V lost 2 bases and J lost 5; bases outside the gene matches: 5. The CDR3 runs 13 residues. CDR3 sequence: CSVEISGAHEQYF. CDR3 coding DNA: TGCAGCGTTGAAATTAGCGGGGCCCACGAGCAGTACTTC.

The rearrangement joins TRBV5-6 to TRBJ1-2, with D uncertain. This CDR3 is built from 15 residues. Trimming pared 4 bases from V and 4 bases from J, leaving 17 bases between. Germline loops: CDR1 SGHDT, CDR2 YYEEEE. This CDR3 is CASSPIGQKTYGYTF. CDR3 nucleotide sequence: TGTGCCAGCAGCCCGATAGGGCAGAAAACCTATGGCTACACCTTC. Using reference TRBV5-6 and TRBJ1-2 for the parts outside the CDR3, the full variable domain is DAGVTQSPTHLIKTRGQQVTLRCSPKSGHDTVSWYQQALGQGPQFIFQYYEEEERQRGNFPDRFSGHQFPNYSSELNVNALLLGDSALYLCASSPIGQKTYGYTFGSGTRLTVV.

The chain has TRBV2 and TRBJ2-7, with 10 bases aligning to TRBD1. The better agreement between TRBJ2-1 and the DNA end casts doubt on the J call. The CDR3 contains 16 residues. Germline assignment: CDR1 SNHLY and CDR2 FYNNEI. This chain's CDR3 is CASSVTGQGNSDEQFF. In nucleotides, the CDR3 is TGTGCCAGCAGTGTTACGGGACAGGGGAATTCCGATGAGCAGTTCTTC.

The V gene is TRBV7-8, the J gene TRBJ2-1, with D perhaps matching TRBD2 (7 bases). Germline CDR1 SGHVS, CDR2 FQNEAQ. This CDR3 is built from 17 residues. V lost 0 bases, J lost 0 bases, and 12 bases lay in between. The CDR3 reads CASSLAGGLGSYNEQFF. The CDR3 DNA sequence: TGTGCCAGCAGCTTAGCGGGGGGGCTGGGCTCCTACAATGAGCAGTTCTTC.

This clonotype has at least ten counts. The gene calls are TRBV7-3 and TRBJ1-1; D gene unclear. CDR1 is SGHTA and CDR2 is FQGTGA in the germline V gene. The CDR3 has 12 residues. The germline V and J ends were trimmed by 3 bases and 7 bases, with 9 bases remaining between them. CDR3 protein: CASSFRVDEAFF. The CDR3, as DNA: TGTGCCAGCAGCTTTCGGGTTGATGAAGCTTTCTTT.

This clonotype appeared many times. The chain employs TRBV28 and TRBJ2-7; TRBD2 matches at 10 bases. Germline V lookup: CDR1 MDHEN, CDR2 SYDVKM. The CDR3 is 14 residues long. The ends lost 6 bases at V and 5 bases at J; junction bases unmatched: 7. CDR3 amino acids: CASSRSGRAHEQYF. Here the CDR3 DNA reads TGTGCCAGCAGCCGAAGCGGGAGGGCCCACGAGCAGTACTTC. Supplemented by reference TRBV28 and TRBJ2-7, the full variable domain reads DVKVTQSSRYLVKRTGEKVFLECVQDMDHENMFWYRQDPGLGLRLIYFSYDVKMKEKGDIPEGYSVSREKKERFSLILESASTNQTSMYLCASSRSGRAHEQYFGPGTRLTVT.